The rows below give T cell receptor beta chains drawn from one sample of a study of cytotoxic CD8 clonotypes in ibrutinib-treated CLL. Repertoires were generated with immunoSEQ multiplex PCR, while TCRdb's copy carries only in-frame clones and drops some. The data contain 52,000 or so clones, 83% of them seen just once; the ten biggest clones take up roughly 20%. This sample comprised PBMCs, obtained after 24 months of ibrutinib treatment. Receptor source: a human donor with chronic lymphocytic leukemia. Each CDR3 is given without its conserved first and last residue. Fields, in order: V gene, J gene, D gene, CDR3 protein. D genes are given only for firm matches.

TRBV5-6	TRBJ2-7	TRBD2	ASSLVSVWAGGHEQY
TRBV29-1	TRBJ1-2	.	SGRSGSPSGYT
TRBV5-1	.	.	ASSLGPYGGGSYEQY
TRBV5-1	TRBJ2-7	TRBD2	ASSLGGLAVSSYEQY
TRBV10-3	TRBJ1-5	.	AISDRTASNQPQH
TRBV30	TRBJ2-7	TRBD1	AWSARQGSSYEQY
TRBV5-1	TRBJ2-7	.	ASSTPYEQY
TRBV5-4	TRBJ1-2	.	ASSYRTVYGYT
TRBV5-5	TRBJ1-4	TRBD1	ASSSGQGSAVEKLF
TRBV2	TRBJ1-1	TRBD1	ASSVDRGEAF
TRBV5-5	TRBJ2-1	.	ASSLVQGEQF
TRBV18	TRBJ1-2	.	ASSLGNHGYT
TRBV29-1	TRBJ2-1	.	SVVGVLLNEQF
TRBV5-4	TRBJ1-1	.	ASSLGRGDTEAF
TRBV7-9	TRBJ2-5	TRBD2	ASRPEGGRMETQY
TRBV7-3	TRBJ1-1	.	ASSLHPGTVNSEAF
TRBV10-3	TRBJ1-1	.	AIRRDEGLNTEAF
TRBV23-1	TRBJ1-2	TRBD1	ASSQTQPTRRGGYGYT
TRBV27	TRBJ2-1	.	ASSLLGHASFSGTYNEQF
TRBV9	TRBJ2-7	TRBD2	ASSVVGSGGEQY
TRBV11-2	TRBJ2-2	.	ASSLEGGASGELF
TRBV30	TRBJ1-1	TRBD1	AWSRDRGGTEAF
TRBV18	TRBJ2-7	.	ASSPGTRGTEQY
TRBV4-3	TRBJ1-6	.	ASSQGQQNSPLH